This TCR beta chain was sequenced during a study of blood T cell repertoires in COVID-19. About the research overall: The samples span acute and convalescent COVID-19 from the United States, Italy and Spain. Sources were T cells, B-cell-depleted T cells, or PBMCs; the material itself was cDNA or gDNA.

This CDR3 contains 13 residues. Germline CDR1 reads MDHEN; CDR2 reads SYDVKM. V was trimmed by 0 bases and J by 4 bases, leaving 6 bases between them. Under the authors' procedure: Amplification from reference gene primers served as the basis for estimated nucleated cell counts. The data were produced by immunoSEQ multiplex PCR, yet TCRdb's version contains in-frame clones alone and is incomplete. V, J and clone size derive from that table, while D and trimming were established from the DNA sequence. The profile shows about 670,000 clones, about 90% of them singletons. This sequence originates from a young woman with acute or convalescent COVID-19. The sequencing input was peripheral blood. The chain employs TRBV28 and TRBJ1-1, with a tentative D call TRBD1 (5 bases). The CDR3 here is CASSLWTATEAFF. The CDR3, as DNA: TGTGCCAGCAGTTTATGGACAGCCACTGAAGCTTTCTTT. Together with reference TRBV28 and TRBJ1-1, the CDR3 gives the full variable domain: DVKVTQSSRYLVKRTGEKVFLECVQDMDHENMFWYRQDPGLGLRLIYFSYDVKMKEKGDIPEGYSVSREKKERFSLILESASTNQTSMYLCASSLWTATEAFFGQGTRLTVV.